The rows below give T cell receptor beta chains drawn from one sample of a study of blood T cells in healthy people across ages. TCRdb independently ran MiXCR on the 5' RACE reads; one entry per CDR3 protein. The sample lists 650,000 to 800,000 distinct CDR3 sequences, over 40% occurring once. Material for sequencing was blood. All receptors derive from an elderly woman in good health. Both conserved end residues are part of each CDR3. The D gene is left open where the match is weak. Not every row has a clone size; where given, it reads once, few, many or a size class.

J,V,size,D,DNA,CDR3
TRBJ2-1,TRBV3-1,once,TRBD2,TGTGCCTGCAGCCAAGTCCGGGAGGGGTACAATGAGCAGTTCTTC,CACSQVREGYNEQFF
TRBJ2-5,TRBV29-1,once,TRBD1,TGCAGCGCTGTCCCGACAGGGACCCAAGAGACCCAGTACTTC,CSAVPTGTQETQYF
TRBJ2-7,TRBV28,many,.,TGTGCCAGCAGACCCCTAATTGGCTCCTACGAGCAGTACTTC,CASRPLIGSYEQYF
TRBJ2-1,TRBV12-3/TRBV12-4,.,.,TGTGCCAGCAGTCCTCAAGGGACTCTCAATGAGCAGTTCTTC,CASSPQGTLNEQFF
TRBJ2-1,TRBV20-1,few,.,TGCAGTGCTAGAGTCGGGCCCTTATTCTACAATGAGCAGTTCTTC,CSARVGPLFYNEQFF
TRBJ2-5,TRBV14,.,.,TGTGCCAGCAGCCCCGGGTGGGGAGACCCTCAAGAGACCCAGTACTTC,CASSPGWGDPQETQYF
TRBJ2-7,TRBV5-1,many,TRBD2,TGCGCCAGCAGCTTCGGCGCGGGAGGGCCCTACGAGCAGTACTTC,CASSFGAGGPYEQYF
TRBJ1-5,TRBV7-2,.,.,TGTTCCAGCAGCTTAGCGGGGTGGGGGGGCGGTCAGCCCCAGCATTTT,CSSSLAGWGGGQPQHF
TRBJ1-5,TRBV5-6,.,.,TGTGCCAGCAGCTTACGGGCAGCAGGGATCAATCAGCCCCAGCATTTT,CASSLRAAGINQPQHF
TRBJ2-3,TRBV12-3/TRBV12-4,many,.,TGTGCCAGCAGGACCCGGGACCAGAGTTCGCAGTATTTT,CASRTRDQSSQYF
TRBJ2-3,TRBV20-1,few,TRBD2,TGCAGTGCTAGACGAGATGGTAGCGGGGGTTTGGATACGCAGTATTTT,CSARRDGSGGLDTQYF
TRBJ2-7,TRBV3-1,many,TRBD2,TGTGCCAGCAGCTCCCGACTAGCGGGAGACGAGCAGTACTTC,CASSSRLAGDEQYF
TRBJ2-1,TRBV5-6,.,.,TGTGCCAGCAGCCGACTAGGAAGTCAGTTCTTC,CASSRLGSQFF
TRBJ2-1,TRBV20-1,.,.,TGCAGTGCTAGGGGGAATATCCCTGAGCAGTTCTTC,CSARGNIPEQFF
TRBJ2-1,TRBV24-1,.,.,TGTGCCACCAGTGAGGCTGAACTCGCTTGGGACAATGAGCAGTTCTTC,CATSEAELAWDNEQFF
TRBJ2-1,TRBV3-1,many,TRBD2,TGTGCCAGCAGCCAAGTCCAACTAGCGGGGGGAAGGGATGAGCAGTTCTTC,CASSQVQLAGGRDEQFF
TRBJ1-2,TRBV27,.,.,TGTGCCAGCTCCAAGCTCTTGACGGACCCTAACTATGGCTACACCTTC,CASSKLLTDPNYGYTF
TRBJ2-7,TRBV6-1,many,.,.,CASILATSGFSYEQYF
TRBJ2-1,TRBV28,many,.,TGTGCCAGCAGAATCTCCTACAATGAGCAGTTCTTC,CASRISYNEQFF
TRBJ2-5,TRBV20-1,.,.,TGCAGTGCTAGAGAACCACGGGGGGCTGGGGAGACCCAGTACTTC,CSAREPRGAGETQYF
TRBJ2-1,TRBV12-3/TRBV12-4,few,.,TGTGCCAGCAGTTCCCCAGGGGGGCATGAGCAGTTCTTC,CASSSPGGHEQFF
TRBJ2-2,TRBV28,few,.,TGTGCCAGCAGTTCAGAACAGGGTGAGACCTCGTTGGGGGCCTTGAACACCGGGGAGCTGTTTTTT,CASSSEQGETSLGALNTGELFF
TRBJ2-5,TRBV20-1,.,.,TGCAGTGCTAGAGCTCCGAACCAAGAGACCCAGTACTTC,CSARAPNQETQYF
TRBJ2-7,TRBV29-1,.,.,TGCAGCGTTCGAGGGGTCTTACCGGGACTCTCACTTTACGAGCAGTACTTC,CSVRGVLPGLSLYEQYF
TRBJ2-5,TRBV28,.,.,TGTGCCAGCAGTTTGGGGGGGACAGGTCGTTCCCTGGAGCAGTACTTC,CASSLGGTGRSLEQYF
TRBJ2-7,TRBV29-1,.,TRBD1,TGCAGCGTTGATAGTGGGGACAGGGGCTACGAGCAGTACTTC,CSVDSGDRGYEQYF
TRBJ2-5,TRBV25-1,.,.,TGTGCCAGCCCCCTCCCCGGGGGAGAGCAGTACTTC,CASPLPGGEQYF
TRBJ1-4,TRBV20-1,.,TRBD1,TGCAGTGCTAGAGAACAGGGGTTAGGAACTAATGAAAAACTGTTTTTT,CSAREQGLGTNEKLFF
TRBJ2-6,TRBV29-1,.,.,TGCAGCGTTGGTGTCCTTGGGGCCAACGTCCTGACTTTC,CSVGVLGANVLTF
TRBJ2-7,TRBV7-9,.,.,TGTGCCAGCAGCCCCCCAAGGTCGAGCTCCTACGAGCAGTACTTC,CASSPPRSSSYEQYF
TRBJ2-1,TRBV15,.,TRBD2,TGTGCCACCAGCAGATCCCGCGGGACTAGCAGAGAGCAGTTCTTC,CATSRSRGTSREQFF
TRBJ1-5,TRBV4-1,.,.,TGCGCCAGCAGCCAAGTCCAGGGCAGTTATCAGCCCCAGCATTTT,CASSQVQGSYQPQHF
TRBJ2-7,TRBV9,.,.,TGTGCCAGCAGCGTAGGACGGGCCTCAAAAATCTACGAGCAGTACTTC,CASSVGRASKIYEQYF
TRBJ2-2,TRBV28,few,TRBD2,TGTGCCAGCACCGCCGGGACTAGCGGCTCCGGGGAGCTGTTTTTT,CASTAGTSGSGELFF
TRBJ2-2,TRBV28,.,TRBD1,TGTGCCAGCACCTCATCCGGGACAGGGAACACCGGGGAGCTGTTTTTT,CASTSSGTGNTGELFF